The source of this T cell receptor (beta chain) is a study of blood T cells in healthy people across ages. Across the whole study: Roughly one uniquely barcoded beta molecule per two T cells was captured.

The CDR3 loop spans 14 amino acids. V lost 0 bases to trimming and J lost 3 bases, with 9 bases between them. Germline-derived CDR1 and CDR2 are SGHTA and FQGNSA. PCR was performed a second time for roughly 6 to 12 cycles using a sample-barcoded 5' primer and a J-beta primer mix. From the 5' RACE reads, TCRdb called clonotypes with MiXCR, one entry per CDR3 protein. The data show hundreds of thousands of distinct CDR3 sequences, about 30% seen once. This clonotype was seen at least ten times. Each of the donors had approximately 10 milliliters of peripheral blood drawn into EDTA-treated Vacutainer tubes.

The rearrangement uses TRBV7-2 and TRBJ2-7; possibly TRBD1 or TRBD2 for D (6 bases each). The sequencing sample was made of blood. This sequence was found in a woman older than 75 in good health. CDR3 amino acids: CASSLAEGGYEQYF. The CDR3 DNA follows: TGTGCCAGCAGCTTAGCCGAGGGGGGCTACGAGCAGTACTTC.